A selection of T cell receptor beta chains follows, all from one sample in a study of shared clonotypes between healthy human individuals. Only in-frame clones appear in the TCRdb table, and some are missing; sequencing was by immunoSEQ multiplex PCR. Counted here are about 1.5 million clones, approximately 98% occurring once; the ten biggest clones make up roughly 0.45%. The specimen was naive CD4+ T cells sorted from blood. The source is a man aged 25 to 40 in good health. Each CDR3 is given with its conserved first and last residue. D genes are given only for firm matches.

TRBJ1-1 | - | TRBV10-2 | CASTPRNTEAFF | TGCGCCAGCACCCCCAGGAACACTGAAGCTTTCTTT
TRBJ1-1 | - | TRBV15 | CATSPTKTAVEAFF | TGTGCCACCAGTCCAACGAAAACAGCGGTAGAAGCTTTCTTT
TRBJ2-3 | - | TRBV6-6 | CASSPRETDTQYF | TGTGCCAGCAGCCCGCGGGAAACAGATACGCAGTATTTT
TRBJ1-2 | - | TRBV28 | CASSPRGGPTNYGYTF | TGTGCCAGCAGCCCGCGCGGGGGGCCAACTAACTATGGCTACACCTTC
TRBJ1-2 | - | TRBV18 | CASSLMPSGDYGYTF | TGTGCCAGCTCACTTATGCCGTCGGGGGACTATGGCTACACCTTC
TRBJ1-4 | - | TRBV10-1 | CASRAVATNEKLFF | TGCGCCAGCAGAGCAGTCGCAACTAATGAAAAACTGTTTTTT
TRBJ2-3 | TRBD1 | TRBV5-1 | CASSLGQGAPLVTQYF | TGCGCCAGCAGCTTGGGACAGGGGGCACCGCTGGTTACGCAGTATTTT
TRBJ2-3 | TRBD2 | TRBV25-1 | CASRREGGGDTQYF | TGTGCCAGCAGAAGGGAGGGCGGGGGAGATACGCAGTATTTT
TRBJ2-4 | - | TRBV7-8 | CASSQHRWDPKNIQYF | TGTGCCAGCAGCCAACATAGGTGGGATCCAAAAAACATTCAGTACTTC
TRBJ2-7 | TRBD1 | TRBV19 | CASSLDRMPYEQYF | TGTGCCAGTAGTTTGGACAGGATGCCTTACGAGCAGTACTTC
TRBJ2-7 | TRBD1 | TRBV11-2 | CASSLEGQGLPYEQYF | TGTGCCAGCAGCTTAGAGGGACAGGGCCTTCCCTACGAGCAGTACTTC
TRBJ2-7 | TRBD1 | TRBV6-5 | CASTRGQGVYEQYF | TGTGCCAGCACCCGGGGACAGGGGGTCTACGAGCAGTACTTC
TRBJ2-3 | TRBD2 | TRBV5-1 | CASSLLAGVSDTQYF | TGCGCCAGCAGCTTACTAGCGGGCGTTTCAGATACGCAGTATTTT
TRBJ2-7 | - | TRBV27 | CATKISSSRSYEQYF | TGTGCCACCAAAATAAGTAGTTCCCGTTCCTACGAGCAGTACTTC
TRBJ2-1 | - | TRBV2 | CASRAKGGSKQFF | TGTGCCAGCAGGGCTAAGGGGGGATCTAAGCAGTTCTTC
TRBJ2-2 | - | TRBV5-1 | CASSLGAEYMNTGELFF | TGCGCCAGCAGCTTGGGGGCGGAATATATGAACACCGGGGAGCTGTTTTTT